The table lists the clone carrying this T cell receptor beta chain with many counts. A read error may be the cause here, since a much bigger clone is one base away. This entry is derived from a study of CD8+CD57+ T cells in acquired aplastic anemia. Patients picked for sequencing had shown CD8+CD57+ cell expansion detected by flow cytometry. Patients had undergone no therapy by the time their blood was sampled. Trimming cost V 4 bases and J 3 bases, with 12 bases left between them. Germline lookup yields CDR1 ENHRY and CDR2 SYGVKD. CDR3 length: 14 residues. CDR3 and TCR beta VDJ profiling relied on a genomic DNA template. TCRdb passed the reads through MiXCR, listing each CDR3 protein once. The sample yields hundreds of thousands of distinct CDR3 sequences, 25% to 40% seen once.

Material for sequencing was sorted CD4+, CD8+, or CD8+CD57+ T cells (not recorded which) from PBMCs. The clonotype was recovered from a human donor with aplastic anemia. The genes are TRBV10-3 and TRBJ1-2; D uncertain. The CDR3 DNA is TGTGCCATCAGTGGGTCGTGGGCGGACTATGGCTACACCTTC. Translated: CAISGSWADYGYTF.